The 7 T cell receptor beta chains given below trace back to one sample, sequenced in a study of cytomegalovirus exposure and HLA in healthy donors. Assay used: immunoSEQ multiplex PCR; TCRdb lists only in-frame clones, some missing. The sample lists approximately 82,000 clones; 90% to 95% were seen once. Sequences were obtained from PBMCs. The source is a man aged 18 to 30 in good health and CMV-seronegative.

The chain uses TRBV7-2 and TRBJ1-3; unclear D gene. In germline, CDR1 is SGHTA, CDR2 FQGNSA. The V end was cut by 3 bases, the J end by 4 bases, with 7 bases between. CDR3 size: 13 residues. The DNA for the CDR3 is TGTGCCAGCAGCTTCCCCAAAGGAAACACCATATATTTT. Its translation: CASSFPKGNTIYF.

The genes are TRBV5-4 and TRBJ2-1; D is perhaps TRBD1 (6 bases). The CDR3 runs to 13 residues. The V end was cut by 4 bases, the J end by 6 bases, with 11 bases between. Per the germline V gene, CDR1 is SGHNT and CDR2 is YYREEE (reference sequence). The CDR3 sequence: CASSGTGPNEQFF. The CDR3 coding sequence is TGTGCCAGCAGCGGAACAGGGCCCAATGAGCAGTTCTTC.

The rearrangement links TRBV4-2 to TRBJ2-7; TRBD2 matches 10 bases. V was pared by 1 base and J by 1 base, with 4 bases of the junction left unmatched. The CDR3 is 16 amino acids. Germline V gives CDR1 LGHNA, CDR2 YNFKEQ. The CDR3 region is CASSQGTSGGSYEQYF. The CDR3, as DNA: TGTGCCAGCAGCCAAGGGACTAGCGGTGGTTCCTACGAGCAGTACTTC.

The chain combines TRBV4-1 with TRBJ1-2; 8 nucleotides line up with TRBD1. V dropped 6 bases and J dropped 8; count of bases not matched to a gene: 20. CDR3 size: 17 residues. Germline V gene data show CDR1 as MGHRA and CDR2 as YSYEKL. In DNA, the CDR3 is TGCGCCAGCAGGGGATGGGGCACGTGGCAGGGGGCAGGAGGCTACACCTTC. Translated: CASRGWGTWQGAGGYTF.

The rearrangement links TRBV9 to TRBJ2-1, with 12 bases aligning to TRBD2. The CDR3 is 16 residues long. V lost 3 bases to trimming and J lost 9 bases; unmatched junction nucleotides: 10. Germline CDR1 SGDLS, CDR2 YYNGEE. The DNA for the CDR3 is TGTGCCAGCAGCGAGGGGGTGACTAGCGGGAGAGGTGAGCAGTTCTTC. Its protein is CASSEGVTSGRGEQFF.

The genes are TRBV6-6 and TRBJ2-7; no clear D. CDR1 and CDR2 from the germline V gene are MNHNY and SVGAGI (reference sequence). The V end was cut by 5 bases, the J end by 6 bases, with 11 bases between. This CDR3 is built from 12 residues. In nucleotides, the CDR3 is TGTGCCAGCAGTGACACTGGGTTCGAGCAGTACTTC. Its translation is CASSDTGFEQYF.

The rearrangement uses TRBV5-1 and TRBJ2-5; 12 bases fit TRBD2. The germline CDR1 and CDR2 sequences are SGHRS and YFSETQ. V dropped 4 bases and J dropped 7; count of bases not matched to a gene: 14. This CDR3 has 17 residues. The CDR3 here is CASSISLAGGLSGTQYF. DNA of the CDR3: TGCGCCAGCAGCATCTCCCTAGCGGGGGGGCTTTCCGGGACCCAGTACTTC.